The 21 T cell receptor beta chains in this list originate from one sample, sequenced in a study of cytomegalovirus exposure and HLA in healthy donors (dated by TCRdb to 2017 to 2019). Receptors were amplified or captured by the immunoSEQ multiplex PCR assay. For the multiplex PCR, a mixture combining 60 forward primers for TCR Vbeta segments and 13 reverse primers for TCR Jbeta segments was used. TCRdb mirrors the immuneACCESS table, restricted to in-frame sequences. Some clones are absent from its copies; in checked studies, under half trace to an unresolved V gene, and the reason for the others is unknown. This sample's table has entries for 200,000 to 250,000 clones. Roughly 0.98% of the sample rests with the top ten. The source material was PBMCs. These receptor sequences come from a woman under 40 in good health and CMV-seropositive.

The V gene is TRBV2, the J gene TRBJ1-6; D is uncertain. Germline V gene data show CDR1 as SNHLY and CDR2 as FYNNEI. This CDR3 contains 11 residues. Trimming pared 6 bases from V and 6 bases from J, leaving 3 bases between. CDR3 protein: CASRSNSPLHF. CDR3 in DNA: TGTGCCAGCAGGAGTAATTCACCCCTCCACTTT.

The chain combines TRBV28 with TRBJ1-1; D is perhaps TRBD1 (6 bases). This CDR3 spans 16 amino acids. CDR1 and CDR2 (germline): MDHEN, SYDVKM. V lost 6 bases and J lost 0, with 17 bases in between. The DNA of the CDR3 is TGTGCCAGCAGCCCATGGACAGCGGACATGAACACTGAAGCTTTCTTT. Translation gives CASSPWTADMNTEAFF.

The chain is built from TRBV13 and TRBJ1-2; 8 bases line up with TRBD1. Germline values: CDR1 PRHDT, CDR2 FYEKMQ (reference sequence). V shed 6 bases and J 8 bases; nucleotides not matched to a gene: 8. This CDR3 region has 13 residues. CDR3 in amino acids: CASSFGQGYGYTF. The CDR3 DNA reads TGTGCCAGCAGTTTCGGACAGGGATACGGCTACACCTTC. The full variable domain, its missing parts supplied by reference TRBV13 and TRBJ1-2, is AAGVIQSPRHLIKEKRETATLKCYPIPRHDTVYWYQQGPGQDPQFLISFYEKMQSDKGSIPDRFSAQQFSDYHSELNMSSLELGDSALYFCASSFGQGYGYTFGSGTRLTVV.

The chain uses TRBV7-8 and TRBJ2-2; TRBD2 might be the D (5 bases). With 4 bases removed from V and 4 bases from J, the gap between germline ends came to 13 bases. CDR3 size: 15 residues. In germline, CDR1 is SGHVS, CDR2 FQNEAQ. The CDR3 loop reads CASSSQAAATGELFF. The CDR3 DNA reads TGTGCCAGCAGCTCCCAAGCGGCCGCCACCGGGGAGCTGTTTTTT.

V usage is TRBV5-6 and J usage is TRBJ1-2; 9 nucleotides line up with TRBD1. This CDR3 region has 14 residues. Trimming at V came to 3 bases and at J to 8 bases, leaving 8 bases not matched to a gene. From germline, CDR1 is SGHDT and CDR2 YYEEEE. Here the CDR3 DNA reads TGTGCCAGCAGCTCGGACAGGGGCCGAGGAGGCTACACCTTC. It yields the protein CASSSDRGRGGYTF.

Note on this clone: The same CDR3 also results from other DNA sequences found in this sample. The CDR3 coding sequence is TGTGCCACCAGCAGCCCTCCCTCCCCCGCAGTTGGGGAGCTGTTTTTT. Its protein is CATSSPPSPAVGELFF. The chain uses TRBV15 and TRBJ2-2; D remains ambiguous. Trimming removed 3 bases at V and 8 bases at J, with 19 bases between. The CDR3 sequence is 16 residues long. The V gene's germline CDR1 is LNHNV and CDR2 YYDKDF (reference sequence). Complete variable domain (other parts from reference TRBV15 and TRBJ2-2): DAMVIQNPRYQVTQFGKPVTLSCSQTLNHNVMYWYQQKSSQAPKLLFHYYDKDFNNEADTPDNFQSRRPNTSFCFLDIRSPGLGDTAMYLCATSSPPSPAVGELFFGEGSRLTVL.

J is TRBJ2-7 and V is TRBV5-1; D unresolved. The CDR3 contains 15 residues. CDR1 is SGHRS and CDR2 is YFSETQ in the germline V gene. V gave up 0 bases and J gave up 0 bases, with 10 bases separating them. The CDR3 spells CASSLGQLSSYEQYF. In DNA form, the CDR3 reads TGCGCCAGCAGCTTGGGGCAGTTAAGCTCCTACGAGCAGTACTTC.

J is TRBJ2-1 and V is TRBV29-1, with 8 bases matching TRBD2. The CDR3 is made up of 15 amino acids. Germline V gene lookup returns CDR1 SQVTM and CDR2 ANQGSEA. V lost 3 bases and J lost 4; bases outside the gene matches: 8. CDR3 loop: CSVDPAGAGYNEQFF. DNA for the CDR3: TGCAGCGTTGACCCAGCGGGGGCAGGGTACAATGAGCAGTTCTTC.

The chain uses TRBV19 and TRBJ2-1, with D perhaps TRBD2 (5 bases). This CDR3 comprises 13 residues. Trimming took off 2 bases at V and 15 bases at J, with 17 bases between the two ends. Germline assignment: CDR1 LNHDA and CDR2 SQIVND (reference sequence). CDR3 loop: CASSINILAYRFF. The CDR3 coding sequence is TGTGCCAGTAGTATAAATATTCTAGCATATAGGTTCTTC.

The genes are TRBV5-1 and TRBJ1-1, with a weak D call TRBD1 (5 bases). Germline loops: CDR1 SGHRS, CDR2 YFSETQ. The CDR3 totals 14 residues. Trimming removed 3 bases from V and 3 bases from J, with 12 bases in between. CDR3: CASSSEGTDTEAFF. As DNA, the CDR3 is TGCGCCAGCAGCTCGGAGGGGACGGACACTGAAGCTTTCTTT.

CDR3 in DNA: TGTGCCAGCAGGTGGGGGGGCGAGCAGTACTTC. Protein: CASRWGGEQYF. The V gene is TRBV11-2, the J gene TRBJ2-7; 7 bases map to TRBD2. V was clipped by 6 bases and J by 6 bases; unmatched bases: 2. CDR3 length equals 11 residues. Germline V gives CDR1 SGHAT, CDR2 FQNNGV.

This chain links TRBV18 with TRBJ2-5; TRBD1 matches at 11 bases. The CDR3 totals 18 residues. V trimming: 6 bases; J trimming: 1 base; junction bases outside the gene matches: 13. Germline V gene lookup returns CDR1 KGHSH and CDR2 LQKENI. CDR3 DNA: TGTGCCAGCTCGCGCCTACCGGGACAGGGGGTTCCCCAAGAGACCCAGTACTTC. It codes for CASSRLPGQGVPQETQYF.

The V and J genes are TRBV28 and TRBJ2-7; 7 positions agree with TRBD2. J was trimmed by 2 bases and V by 10 bases; bases with no gene match: 14. The CDR3 has 15 residues. Per germline, CDR1 MDHEN and CDR2 SYDVKM. The CDR3 DNA follows: TGTGCCACCCCCTGTGGGGGGACTAAACCCTACGAGCAGTACTTC. This encodes CATPCGGTKPYEQYF.

V gene TRBV7-9 combines with J gene TRBJ2-2; D might be TRBD1 (6 bases). CDR3 size: 16 residues. Germline CDR1 reads SEHNR; CDR2 reads FQNEAQ (reference sequence). Trimming removed 4 bases from V and 0 bases from J, with 12 bases in between. DNA for the CDR3: TGTGCCAGCAGCTCGCCTGGGACACCGAACACCGGGGAGCTGTTTTTT. Its translation is CASSSPGTPNTGELFF.

The J gene is TRBJ1-2, the V gene TRBV4-1; 9 bases align to TRBD1. Trimming removed 4 bases from V and 2 bases from J; junction bases left unmatched: 5. This CDR3 region has 15 residues. Looked up from germline, CDR1 is MGHRA and CDR2 is YSYEKL. CDR3 in amino acids: CASSPGQGVNYGYTF. CDR3 bases: TGCGCCAGCAGCCCGGGACAGGGAGTAAACTATGGCTACACCTTC.

V gene TRBV7-2 combines with J gene TRBJ2-3, with D maybe TRBD1 (6 bases). The CDR3 runs 14 residues. Germline V CDR1 and CDR2: SGHTA, FQGNSA. Trimming took off 3 bases at V and 2 bases at J, with 9 bases between the two ends. CDR3 in DNA: TGTGCCAGCAGCTTTGGACAGCACACAGATACGCAGTATTTT. This encodes CASSFGQHTDTQYF. Filled out from reference TRBV7-2 and TRBJ2-3, the complete variable domain reads GAGVSQSPSNKVTEKGKDVELRCDPISGHTALYWYRQSLGQGLEFLIYFQGNSAPDKSGLPSDRFSAERTGGSVSTLTIQRTQQEDSAVYLCASSFGQHTDTQYFGPGTRLTVL.

V usage is TRBV5-8 and J usage is TRBJ2-3; TRBD2 might be the D (5 bases). The CDR3 is 15 residues long. Per germline, CDR1 SGHTS and CDR2 YDEGEE. Deletions cut 4 bases from V and 5 bases from J, with 17 bases between. The CDR3 DNA sequence: TGTGCCAGCAGCCCACGGACTCTTGGTGGAGATACGCAGTATTTT. This encodes CASSPRTLGGDTQYF.

The chain couples TRBV11-3 to TRBJ2-5, with 9 bases fitting TRBD1. The CDR3 length is 13 residues. The J segment lost 5 bases and the V segment lost 4 bases, leaving 2 bases of the junction unmatched. Germline values: CDR1 SGHNT, CDR2 YENEEA. The chain's CDR3 is CASSWTGEETQYF. In nucleotides, the CDR3 is TGTGCCAGCAGCTGGACAGGGGAGGAGACCCAGTACTTC.

This chain connects TRBV27 to TRBJ2-1; 9 bases align to TRBD1. The CDR3 is 15 amino acids. V shed 3 bases, J shed 6 bases, and the junction held 6 bases outside the gene matches. Germline CDR1 reads MNHEY; CDR2 reads SMNVEV (reference sequence). CDR3 protein: CASSFAGQGSNEQFF. As DNA, the CDR3 is TGTGCCAGCAGTTTCGCGGGACAGGGTTCCAATGAGCAGTTCTTC.

The chain has TRBV7-2 and TRBJ1-1; perhaps TRBD1 as D (5 bases). The CDR3 extends over 15 amino acids. V lost 5 bases and J 3 bases, leaving 16 bases between the germline ends. Per the germline V gene, CDR1 is SGHTA and CDR2 is FQGNSA. The CDR3 loop reads CASSVGAGFYTEAFF. Written as DNA, the CDR3 is TGTGCCAGCAGCGTAGGGGCAGGGTTTTACACTGAAGCTTTCTTT.

Turning to this clone: Within the sample, other DNA sequences also encode this same CDR3. The rearrangement links TRBV5-1 to TRBJ1-1, with TRBD1 matching over 8 bases. CDR1 and CDR2 from the germline V gene are SGHRS and YFSETQ. The trim removed 4 bases at V and 5 bases at J, leaving 7 bases unmatched. The CDR3 contains 14 residues. The CDR3 DNA is TGCGCCAGCAGCGGAGGGACAGGAGGGACTGAAGCTTTCTTT. Protein sequence: CASSGGTGGTEAFF.